These T cell receptor beta chains were read from a single sample in a study of glioma-infiltrating T cells. TCRdb re-called the multiplex PCR reads through MiXCR, storing one row per CDR3 protein. The table includes around 390,000 distinct CDR3 sequences, about two fifths detected once. Specimen: glioma tissue, nonneoplastic brain tissue, or PBMCs (not recorded which). Receptor source: a human donor with low-grade glioma or glioblastoma, undergoing nonglioma brain surgery, or in good health (not recorded which). The CDR3 runs from the conserved cysteine through the conserved F or W. A D gene is named only where the DNA matches it firmly. A row's size may be missing; if present it is once, few, many or a size class.

V,size,J,D,DNA,CDR3
TRBV7-3,NA,TRBJ2-3,NA,TGTGCCAGCAGCTTAACTTCTAGCCAGAATACGCAGTATTTT,CASSLTSSQNTQYF
TRBV4-1,NA,TRBJ2-1,TRBD2,TGCGCCAGCAGCCAAGGGACTAGCGGGAGGGAGTTTGAGCAGTCCTTC,CASSQGTSGREFEQSF
TRBV27,many,TRBJ1-2,TRBD1,TGTGCCAGCAGTTTGAACAGGGGGGATGGCTACACCTTC,CASSLNRGDGYTF
TRBV24-1,NA,TRBJ2-3,TRBD1,TGTGCCACCAGTGACTCAGGGGGCGGCGCAGATACGCAGTATTTT,CATSDSGGGADTQYF
TRBV27,NA,TRBJ2-2,NA,TGTGCCAGCAGTTTCCACGGAGGGGGCGGCGGGGAGCTGTTTTTT,CASSFHGGGGGELFF
TRBV28,NA,TRBJ2-3,TRBD1,TGTGCCAGCAGCCTCTCGGGGACAGTTGACACCGGGGAGCTGTATTTT,CASSLSGTVDTGELYF
TRBV19,NA,TRBJ2-1,TRBD2,TGTGCCAGTAGTACCCTCAGTCCCGGACTAGCGGAGGGGGGGCAGTTCTTC,CASSTLSPGLAEGGQFF
TRBV2,few,TRBJ1-1,NA,TGTGCCAGCAGTGTGCTGGGGAACTGGAACACTGAAGCTTTCTTT,CASSVLGNWNTEAFF
TRBV3-1,once,TRBJ1-6,TRBD1,TGTGCCAGCAGCCACAACGACAGGGGGCATTCACCCCTCCACTTT,CASSHNDRGHSPLHF
TRBV2,NA,TRBJ1-1,TRBD1,TGTGCCAGCAGAGGACAGGGGGCGGTAACTGAAGCTTTCTTT,CASRGQGAVTEAFF
TRBV7-9,many,TRBJ1-1,NA,TGTGCCAGCAGCTTAGCGGGACCTGAAGCTTTCTTT,CASSLAGPEAFF
TRBV28,NA,TRBJ2-2,TRBD1,TGTGCCGTCTCCCCGGGACAGTCCACCGGGGAGCTGTTTTTT,CAVSPGQSTGELFF
TRBV29-1,few,TRBJ2-2,NA,TGCAGCGTTGGACAGGTCGCCACCGGGGAGCTGTTTTTT,CSVGQVATGELFF
TRBV4-1,NA,TRBJ1-6,NA,TGCGCCAGCAGCCAAGATGGCGGGGGCTATAATTCACCCCTCCACTTT,CASSQDGGGYNSPLHF
TRBV20-1,few,TRBJ1-2,TRBD1,TGCAGTCCGGGGGGGGACAGGGCCTATGGCTACACCTTC,CSPGGDRAYGYTF
TRBV7-9,NA,TRBJ2-3,NA,TGTGCCAGCAGCTTACCTTCAAGCGGCTTCAAGTATTTT,CASSLPSSGFKYF
TRBV7-2,NA,TRBJ2-7,TRBD2,TGTGCCAGCAGCCCGACTAGCGGAACCTACGAGCAGTACTTC,CASSPTSGTYEQYF
TRBV15,NA,TRBJ2-5,NA,TGTGCCACCAGCAGAGAAGGGTACCAAGAGACCCAGTACTTC,CATSREGYQETQYF
TRBV6-2/TRBV6-3,NA,TRBJ2-7,NA,TGTGCCAGCAGTTACTCATTTCCTACCAGGGCATTCTACGAGCAGTGCTTC,CASSYSFPTRAFYEQCF
TRBV6-5,NA,TRBJ2-1,NA,TGTGCCATCAGTGTATTACGAGGCCCCCCCTACAATGAGCAGTTCTTC,CAISVLRGPPYNEQFF
TRBV2,NA,TRBJ2-1,TRBD2,TGTGCCAGCTCGACTAGCGGGAGAGGTGAGCAGTTCTTC,CASSTSGRGEQFF